This T cell receptor (beta chain) was sequenced for a study of blood T cell repertoires in COVID-19. Turning to the study itself: PBMCs, B-cell-depleted T cells, or T cells were the source of the cDNA or gDNA that made up the material.

V lost 3 bases and J 4 bases, leaving 10 bases between the germline ends. CDR3 length: 15 amino acids. CDR1 and CDR2 (germline): MNHNS, SASEGT. Assay: immunoSEQ multiplex PCR; the TCRdb copy retains only in-frame clones and omits some. The sample consists of about 160,000 clones, 70% to 90% of them appearing once. This chain joins TRBV6-1 and TRBJ1-6; D remains unclear. The TCR sequence derives from a man at least 80 years old with COVID-19, enrolled during active disease. Source material: peripheral blood. In nucleotides, the CDR3 is TGTGCCAGCAGTGACGTGGTTACTTATAATTCACCCCTCCACTTT. This sequence encodes CASSDVVTYNSPLHF.